These T cell receptor beta chains were read from a single sample in a study of read filtering for tumor transcriptome and immune sequencing. Each CDR3 protein is one row after TCRdb ran MiXCR on the reads. The sample records approximately 45,000 distinct CDR3 sequences, 15% to 20% being singletons. Sequencing was performed on a population of CD138-negative cells sorted from bone marrow. Receptor source: a donor aged 40 or older with multiple myeloma. Both conserved end residues are part of each CDR3. The D gene is left open where the match is weak. Clone size is stated in some rows and not others, as once, few, many or a class when expanded.

>.|TRBV27|few|TRBJ2-2|16
TGTGCCAGCAGTTCCCTAGACAACGCGAACACCGGGGAGCTGTTTTTT
CASSSLDNANTGELFF
>.|TRBV20-1|many|TRBJ2-1|13
TGCAGTGCTAGAGATGGGACCATCAATGAGCAGTTCTTC
CSARDGTINEQFF
>.|TRBV3-1|many|TRBJ2-7|11
TGTGCCAGCAGAAACTCCTACGAGCAGTACTTC
CASRNSYEQYF
>.|TRBV4-1|many|TRBJ2-3|14
TGCGCCAGCAGCCAAGTCGAGGGCGGGGATACGCAGTATTTT
CASSQVEGGDTQYF
>TRBD2|TRBV20-1|.|TRBJ2-1|14
TGCAGTGCTAGAGTGCTGCGGGGGATCAATGAGCAGTTCTTC
CSARVLRGINEQFF
>.|TRBV28|.|TRBJ1-5|13
TGTGCCAGCAGGACGAATAGCAATCAGCCCCAGCATTTT
CASRTNSNQPQHF
>TRBD1|TRBV7-2|.|TRBJ2-3|15
TGTGCCAGCAGCAAAGATGGACAGGGGGGAGATACGCAGTATTTT
CASSKDGQGGDTQYF
>.|TRBV29-1|many|TRBJ1-1|12
TGCAGCCTCCTTGGAGAGAACACTGAAGCTTTCTTT
CSLLGENTEAFF
>.|TRBV20-1|few|TRBJ2-5|17
TGCAGTGCTAGAGATTTAATACGGGCGGAGGGCGTAGAGACCCAGTACTTC
CSARDLIRAEGVETQYF
>TRBD1|TRBV5-4|many|TRBJ2-2|16
TGTGCCAGCAGCTCCGAACAGGGGGTCGATACCGGGGAGCTGTTTTTT
CASSSEQGVDTGELFF
>TRBD1|TRBV28|many|TRBJ2-7|16
TGTGCCAGCAGTCCCCCACCATGGACAGGAGCCTACGAGCAGTACTTC
CASSPPPWTGAYEQYF
>.|TRBV6-7|.|TRBJ2-1|19
TGTGCCAGCAGTGCCACCGGGACCCGTAGCGGAGTTGGGTACAATGAGCAGTTCTTC
CASSATGTRSGVGYNEQFF
>TRBD2|TRBV28|.|TRBJ2-2|15
TGTTCCAGCAGTTTATGCGGGAGCGGGACCGGGGAGCTGTTTTTT
CSSSLCGSGTGELFF
>TRBD2|TRBV20-1|many|TRBJ2-1|17
TGCAGTGCGGCCGGGACTAGCGGGAGAAACCCCTACAATGAGCAGTTCTTC
CSAAGTSGRNPYNEQFF
>.|TRBV7-9|many|TRBJ2-7|14
TGTGCCAGCAGCGACCTCGCCGGTGCCCACGAGCAGTACTTC
CASSDLAGAHEQYF
>.|TRBV7-2|many|TRBJ1-1|11
TGTGCCAGCAGCAGGGAGGCTGAAGCTTTCTTT
CASSREAEAFF
>.|TRBV7-9|.|TRBJ1-1|13
TGTGCCAGCAGCCTAGCCTTGCACACTGTAGCTTTCTTT
CASSLALHTVAFF
>.|TRBV20-1|many|TRBJ2-5|12
TGCAGTGCAGATGACAGGCGAGAGACCCAGTACTTC
CSADDRRETQYF
>.|TRBV6-1|many|TRBJ2-2|14
TGTGCCAGCAGCGAATTGACAGAGACCGGGGAGCTGTTTTTT
CASSELTETGELFF
>TRBD2|TRBV6-5|many|TRBJ2-5|15
TGTGCCAGCAGTCCGGGGACTAGCGGGCAAGAGACCCAGTACTTC
CASSPGTSGQETQYF